A single sample gave rise to the 3 T cell receptor beta chains below, sequenced in a study of shared clonotypes between healthy human individuals. CD8 cells regarded as naive lacked CD45RO, were positively chosen for CCR7, and omitted terminally differentiated effector memory CD45RA+ cells. The method was immunoSEQ multiplex PCR; TCRdb's version includes in-frame clones alone and lacks a portion of them. This sample has around 1.9 million clones, with 93% found just once. The sequenced sample was naive CD8+ T cells from PBMCs. Source of these receptors: a man between 18 and 29 years old in good health. Some clones in this sample may be carry-over from other donors' samples.

The chain employs TRBV27 and TRBJ2-7; 13 bases agree with TRBD2. The V gene end was trimmed by 2 bases and the J gene end by 0 bases; junction bases not matched to a gene: 25. This CDR3 is built from 24 residues. CDR1 is MNHEY and CDR2 is SMNVEV in the germline V gene (reference sequence). The CDR3 DNA reads TGTGCCAGCAGTTTAATACGAGGGGGTTTAACGGGGACTAGCGGGGATAAATTCTCCTACGAGCAGTACTTC. This translates into CASSLIRGGLTGTSGDKFSYEQYF.

On this clone itself: The same CDR3 is also encoded by other DNA sequences in this sample. The rearrangement joins TRBV6-5 to TRBJ2-7; 8 bases are shared with TRBD2. The CDR3 extends over 15 amino acids. V lost 0 bases, J lost 4 bases, and 5 bases stayed unmatched. Germline V gene sequence: CDR1 MNHEY, CDR2 SVGAGI. Written as DNA, the CDR3 is TGTGCCAGCAGTTACTCGACGGGAGGGAGTTACGAGCAGTACTTC. Its translation is CASSYSTGGSYEQYF.

V usage is TRBV7-9 and J usage is TRBJ1-2; unclear D gene. The CDR3 has 15 amino acids. CDR1 is SEHNR and CDR2 is FQNEAQ in the germline V gene (reference sequence). V shed 4 bases and J shed 0 bases, with 12 bases lying between them. In nucleotides, the CDR3 is TGTGCCAGCAGCTCCACAGCCGCGCCTAACTATGGCTACACCTTC. Protein: CASSSTAAPNYGYTF.